A selection of T cell receptor beta chains follows, all from one sample in a study of T cell clones after liver transplantation. The table came from immunoSEQ multiplex PCR; TCRdb's copy has only in-frame clones and leaves some out. The repertoire holds about 75,000 clones, with under 90% as singletons. Sample: CD4+ T cells from blood, taken around 50 months after liver transplant. The receptors were gathered from a human patient who received a liver transplant. T cells may partly derive from the graft donor. Each CDR3 is given with its conserved first and last residue.

j_gene | v_gene | CDR3aa
TRBJ2-6 | TRBV11-2 | CASSLEAVRAGASGANVLTF
TRBJ2-3 | TRBV27 | CASSRRAGGTDTQYF
TRBJ2-3 | TRBV19 | CAVGRHSSTDTQYF
TRBJ1-4 | TRBV5-4 | CASSPSGQPATNEKLFF
TRBJ1-2 | TRBV6-5 | CASSGTKDYGYTF
TRBJ2-5 | TRBV7-6 | CASSLASETQYF
TRBJ1-2 | TRBV6-5 | CASSYGSAYGYTF
TRBJ1-5 | TRBV19 | CASSQTGFNQPQHF
TRBJ1-5 | TRBV28 | CASSLTLGRFDQPQHF
TRBJ2-1 | TRBV9 | CASSRTVLAGVYNEQFF
TRBJ2-5 | TRBV6-5 | CASRPGLASETQYF
TRBJ1-3 | TRBV21-1 | CASSQIDPEDRGSGNTIYF
TRBJ1-2 | TRBV6-1 | CAAGDYGYTF
TRBJ2-5 | TRBV30 | CACREIETQYF
TRBJ2-1 | TRBV9 | CASSVVAGAYNEQFF
TRBJ2-1 | TRBV7-3 | CASSLGLGANEQFF
TRBJ2-5 | TRBV4-2 | CASSQEVTSGRETQYF
TRBJ2-7 | TRBV9 | CASSVEDGGAYEQYF
TRBJ1-1 | TRBV5-1 | CASSWGQGMNTEAFF
TRBJ1-1 | TRBV7-3 | CASSHTVNTEAFF
TRBJ2-6 | TRBV5-4 | CASSLRGGRAGANVLTF
TRBJ2-2 | TRBV2 | CASSVRASGGAGELFF
TRBJ2-1 | TRBV5-1 | CASSLGVGSEQFF
TRBJ1-2 | TRBV6-5 | CASSRTGLDIYGYTF
TRBJ2-7 | TRBV6-6 | CASSVGSAVPYEQYF
TRBJ2-7 | TRBV13 | CASSYQGLAGATEQYF
TRBJ2-7 | TRBV7-7 | CASSARTGEGEQYF
TRBJ2-3 | TRBV14 | CASSYTQGGDTQYF
TRBJ2-2 | TRBV9 | CASSKTTNTGELFF
TRBJ1-4 | TRBV5-1 | CASSVNRGEEKLFF
TRBJ2-5 | TRBV29-1 | CSVDRTSGRAGETQYF
TRBJ2-3 | TRBV18 | CASSPPSPGDTQYF
TRBJ2-3 | TRBV18 | CASSSDRDTQYF
TRBJ2-5 | TRBV5-1 | CASSTGTGGGRFETQYF
TRBJ2-2 | TRBV7-2 | CASSLVGNLNTGELFF
TRBJ2-5 | TRBV5-1 | CASTSGLGNQETQYF
TRBJ2-1 | TRBV6-5 | CASSGLAGGYNEQFF
TRBJ1-5 | TRBV7-8 | CASRLGSNQPQHF
TRBJ2-3 | TRBV7-2 | CASSPVAASTDTQYF
TRBJ2-2 | TRBV9 | CASSVGQGTGELFF
TRBJ2-5 | TRBV28 | CASERRGLGTQYF
TRBJ1-2 | TRBV6-4 | CASRGDRGGYTF
TRBJ2-3 | TRBV7-8 | CASTLIAGPTTDTQYF
TRBJ2-1 | TRBV12-5 | CASGLVLERYHPSSYNEQFF